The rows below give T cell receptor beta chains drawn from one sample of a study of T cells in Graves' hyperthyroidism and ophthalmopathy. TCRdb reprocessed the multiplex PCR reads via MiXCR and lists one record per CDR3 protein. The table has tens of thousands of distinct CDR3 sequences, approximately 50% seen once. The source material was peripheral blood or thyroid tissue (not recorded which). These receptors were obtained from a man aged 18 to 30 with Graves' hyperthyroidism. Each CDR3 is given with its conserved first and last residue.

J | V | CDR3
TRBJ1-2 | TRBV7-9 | CASSLVLVQVDGYTF
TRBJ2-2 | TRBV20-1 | CSAWTGELFF
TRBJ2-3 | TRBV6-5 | CASSYRATSTDTQYF
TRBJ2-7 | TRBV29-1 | CSVGKRGQHYEQYF
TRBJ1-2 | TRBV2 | CASRTGTGSCGYTF
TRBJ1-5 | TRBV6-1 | CASSPRDRGFRSNQPQHF
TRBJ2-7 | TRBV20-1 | CSARSLTSGSIESYEQYF
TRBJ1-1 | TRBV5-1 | CASSTLGGNTEAFF
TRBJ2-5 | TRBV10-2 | CASERRGIETQYF
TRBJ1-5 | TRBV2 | CASSQLLAGGQPQHF
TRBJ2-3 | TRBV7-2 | CASSSPFGEPRDTQYF
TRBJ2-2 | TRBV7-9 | CASSVGGAGELFF
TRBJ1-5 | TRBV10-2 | CASRDDSHQPQHF
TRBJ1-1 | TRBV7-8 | CASGPDRGGPKAFF
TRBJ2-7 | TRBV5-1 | CASRTSGMSYEQYF
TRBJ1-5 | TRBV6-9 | CASGFLLAWQPQHF
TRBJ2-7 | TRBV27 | CASSTRGNEQYF
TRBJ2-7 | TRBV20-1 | CSAGNPGQGAGEQCF
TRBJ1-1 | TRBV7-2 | CAGSLFTGGNTEAFF
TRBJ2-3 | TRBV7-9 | CATETGGLSTDTQYF
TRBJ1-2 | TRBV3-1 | CASSQSTFQGPNYGYTF
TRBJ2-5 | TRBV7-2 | CASSSGLGQGHQETQYF
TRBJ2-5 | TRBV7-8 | CASSPSGTFGETQYF
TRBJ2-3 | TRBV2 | CASSNGQGWTDTQYF
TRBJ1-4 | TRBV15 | CATTRDISEKLFF
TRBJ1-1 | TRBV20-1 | CSATGHSDTEAFF
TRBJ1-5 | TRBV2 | CASRAGTGHQPQHF
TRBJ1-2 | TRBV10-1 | CASSKDGGIGYTF
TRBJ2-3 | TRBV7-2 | CASSLLASSTDTQYF
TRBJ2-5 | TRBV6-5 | CASSYPTRWSGETQYF
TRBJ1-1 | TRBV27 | CASGPTQNTEAFF
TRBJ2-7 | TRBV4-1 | CASSTSGRPHEQYF
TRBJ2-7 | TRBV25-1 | CASSAPWGNEQYF
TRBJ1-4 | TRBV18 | CASGDNRRTNEKLFF
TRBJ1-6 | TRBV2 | CASSEDGDYNSPLHF
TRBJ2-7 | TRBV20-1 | CSASGLGEGAYF
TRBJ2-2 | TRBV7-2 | CASSQARVGGLFF
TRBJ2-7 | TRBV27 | CASSFRGGSYEQYF
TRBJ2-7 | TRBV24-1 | CATSDPPGEQYF
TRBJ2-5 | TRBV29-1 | CSVEPWGTGDPPGTQYF
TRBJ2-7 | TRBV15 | CATTVDRGSSEQYF
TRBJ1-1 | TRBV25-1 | CASALGSGTEALF
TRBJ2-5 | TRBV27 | CASSRGGWETQYF
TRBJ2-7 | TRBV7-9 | CASSQTGGRYEQYF